Each of the 30 T cell receptor beta chains below was sequenced from the same sample in a study of T cell responses to AZD1222 COVID-19 vaccine. Clones were read by immunoSEQ multiplex PCR, and TCRdb kept only the in-frame ones, dropping some. Here the sample spans some 120,000 clones, roughly 90% being singletons. Sequenced material: peripheral blood, taken on day 0 of AZD1222 vaccination. The receptors derive from an adult in good health.

The CDR3 region has the DNA TGTGCCAGCGGATGGGGAGAGTCTGGAAACACCATATATTTT. The encoded protein is CASGWGESGNTIYF. The chain uses TRBV16 and TRBJ1-3, with no clear D. This CDR3 has 14 amino acids. Germline CDR1 and CDR2: KGHSY and FQNENV. V was clipped by 8 bases and J by 1 base, with 12 bases between them. Drawing the rest from reference TRBV16 and TRBJ1-3, the complete variable domain is GEEVAQTPKHLVRGEGQKAKLYCAPIKGHSYVFWYQQVLKNEFKFLISFQNENVFDETGMPKERFSAKCLPNSPCSLEIQATKLEDSAVYFCASGWGESGNTIYFGEGSWLTVV.

The rearrangement joins TRBV14 to TRBJ1-1; possible D gene TRBD1, 6 bases. V dropped 1 base and J dropped 2 bases, with 17 bases sitting between them. Germline V gene lookup returns CDR1 SGHDN and CDR2 FVKESK. There are 17 residues in the CDR3. The CDR3 sequence is CASSQVVGGMGNTEAFF. Written as DNA, the CDR3 is TGTGCCAGCAGCCAAGTTGTAGGGGGAATGGGAAACACTGAAGCTTTCTTT.

The chain is built from TRBV6-1 and TRBJ1-3; 7 bases fit TRBD1. The CDR3 has 14 amino acids. Germline values: CDR1 MNHNS, CDR2 SASEGT. V shed 3 bases and J 3 bases; nucleotides not matched to a gene: 2. This chain's CDR3 is CASSETGYGNTIYF. The DNA of the CDR3 is TGTGCCAGCAGTGAGACAGGGTATGGAAACACCATATATTTT.

The rearrangement links TRBV2 to TRBJ1-2; D gene uncertain. This CDR3 comprises 14 residues. Germline-derived CDR1 and CDR2 are SNHLY and FYNNEI. Deletions cut 4 bases from V and 0 bases from J, with 9 bases between. The CDR3 DNA is TGTGCCAGCAGTGGGGTAGGGACTAACTATGGCTACACCTTC. It encodes CASSGVGTNYGYTF. Based on the CDR3 plus reference TRBV2 and TRBJ1-2, the full variable domain is EPEVTQTPSHQVTQMGQEVILRCVPISNHLYFYWYRQILGQKVEFLVSFYNNEISEKSEIFDDQFSVERPDGSNFTLKIRSTKLEDSAMYFCASSGVGTNYGYTFGSGTRLTVV.

The gene calls are TRBV28 and TRBJ2-1, with 8 bases aligning to TRBD2. This CDR3 is built from 13 residues. Germline V gene lookup returns CDR1 MDHEN and CDR2 SYDVKM. J lost 7 bases, V lost 6 bases, and 5 bases had no gene match. The CDR3 here is CASRRGLENEQFF. CDR3 DNA sequence: TGTGCCAGCAGACGGGGACTAGAGAATGAGCAGTTCTTC.

The rearrangement links TRBV5-1 to TRBJ2-3, with 10 bases lining up with TRBD1. The V gene end was trimmed by 4 bases and the J gene end by 3 bases; junction bases not matched to a gene: 11. The CDR3 spans 17 residues. Looked up from germline, CDR1 is SGHRS and CDR2 is YFSETQ. The CDR3 loop is CASSKGTGDTGTDTQYF. The DNA of the CDR3 is TGCGCCAGCAGCAAGGGGACAGGGGATACGGGAACAGATACGCAGTATTTT.

J is TRBJ2-2 and V is TRBV6-5, with 8 bases aligning to TRBD2. Germline CDR1 and CDR2: MNHEY and SVGAGI. Trimming took 0 bases from V and 5 from J; bases not matched to a gene: 5. The CDR3 runs to 16 residues. DNA for the CDR3: TGTGCCAGCAGTTACTCGATTCGGGGGGGGACCGGGGAGCTGTTTTTT. This codes for CASSYSIRGGTGELFF.

The chain combines TRBV6-5 with TRBJ1-6; D unclear. This CDR3 comprises 15 residues. V lost 1 base and J 7 bases, leaving 11 bases between the germline ends. Germline loops: CDR1 MNHEY, CDR2 SVGAGI. The CDR3 region is CASSYFGGLNSPLHF. The CDR3 DNA sequence: TGTGCCAGCAGTTACTTCGGCGGCTTAAATTCACCCCTCCACTTT.

The chain is built from TRBV14 and TRBJ2-7, with D perhaps matching TRBD1 (5 bases). V was trimmed by 0 bases and J by 2 bases, leaving 17 bases between them. Germline-derived CDR1 and CDR2 are SGHDN and FVKESK. The CDR3 loop spans 17 amino acids. CDR3 sequence: CASSQEWGRALPYEQYF. The CDR3 region has the DNA TGTGCCAGCAGCCAAGAGTGGGGCCGAGCCTTACCCTACGAGCAGTACTTC. The full variable domain, in which reference TRBV14 and TRBJ2-7 provide the parts outside the CDR3, is EAGVTQFPSHSVIEKGQTVTLRCDPISGHDNLYWYRRVMGKEIKFLLHFVKESKQDESGMPNNRFLAERTGGTYSTLKVQPAELEDSGVYFCASSQEWGRALPYEQYFGPGTRLTVT.

The rearrangement joins TRBV5-4 to TRBJ2-1, with a weak D call TRBD2 (6 bases). CDR1 is SGHNT, CDR2 YYREEE, per germline (reference sequence). Trimming stripped 4 bases from V and 8 bases from J, with 22 bases between. This CDR3 contains 16 residues. CDR3 sequence reads: CASSVSLGTGEDEQFF. The DNA of the CDR3 is TGTGCCAGCAGCGTTTCCCTCGGGACTGGAGAGGATGAGCAGTTCTTC.

The V gene is TRBV6-5, the J gene TRBJ2-7; perhaps TRBD1 as D (5 bases). The CDR3 runs 13 residues. Trimming cost V 4 bases and J 1 base, with 8 bases left between them. The germline gives CDR1 MNHEY, CDR2 SVGAGI. The CDR3 DNA reads TGTGCCAGCAGTTTGACAGCTTCCTACGAGCAGTACTTC. Translating gives CASSLTASYEQYF.

The chain combines TRBV4-1 with TRBJ1-6; TRBD1 is a possible D gene (6 bases). The CDR3 runs 17 residues. Between the trimmed V and J ends, which lost 1 base and 5 bases, there was a span of 15 bases. Per the germline V gene, CDR1 is MGHRA and CDR2 is YSYEKL. CDR3 in amino acids: CASSQARGATNNSPLHF. CDR3 coding DNA: TGCGCCAGCAGCCAAGCGAGGGGGGCGACGAATAATTCACCCCTCCACTTT.

This clone showed up just once. Written as DNA, the CDR3 is TGTGCCAGCAGTTCACCGCAGGGGCGAGGGGAGCTGTTTTTT. Protein sequence: CASSSPQGRGELFF. The rearrangement joins TRBV6-5 to TRBJ2-2; D is possibly TRBD1 (6 bases). CDR3 length equals 14 residues. Germline-derived CDR1 and CDR2 are MNHEY and SVGAGI. V lost 4 bases, J lost 8 bases, and 14 bases lay in between.

The rearrangement joins TRBV27 to TRBJ2-3; TRBD2 agrees at 7 bases. Germline assignment: CDR1 MNHEY and CDR2 SMNVEV (reference sequence). CDR3 size: 14 residues. With V trimmed by 8 bases and J by 6 bases, 11 bases remained unmatched. Here the CDR3 reads CASALVREGDTQYF. DNA of the CDR3: TGTGCCAGCGCCCTGGTCAGGGAGGGTGATACGCAGTATTTT.

V gene TRBV2 combines with J gene TRBJ1-2, with 9 bases matching TRBD1. With V trimmed by 5 bases and J by 8 bases, 3 bases remained unmatched. Germline V CDR1 and CDR2: SNHLY, FYNNEI. This CDR3 comprises 12 residues. DNA for the CDR3: TGTGCCAGCAGTAACAGGGGGCCAGGCTACACCTTC. As protein: CASSNRGPGYTF.

This sequence joins TRBV5-1 and TRBJ2-5; 9 nucleotides match TRBD2. The CDR3 contains 20 residues. The V segment lost 4 bases and the J segment 5 bases; nucleotides outside the gene matches: 24. CDR1 and CDR2 from the germline V gene are SGHRS and YFSETQ. CDR3 loop: CASSLHGTSTLKRAGETQYF. CDR3 nucleotides: TGCGCCAGCAGCCTTCACGGGACTAGCACTCTTAAACGGGCAGGGGAGACCCAGTACTTC.

The rearrangement uses TRBV19 and TRBJ1-2; 7 bases are shared with TRBD1. CDR3 length: 16 residues. CDR1 and CDR2 (germline): LNHDA, SQIVND (reference sequence). The V segment lost 5 bases and the J segment 4 bases; nucleotides outside the gene matches: 13. In DNA form, the CDR3 reads TGTGCCAGTAGTGGCCCCCGGGACAGCGAATTCTATGGCTACACCTTC. It is translated as CASSGPRDSEFYGYTF.

In this sample, this clone turned up a few times. This chain uses TRBV10-3 with TRBJ1-1; D might be TRBD1 (5 bases). The CDR3 has 13 amino acids. Trimming stripped 8 bases from V and 6 bases from J, with 16 bases between. Germline V CDR1 and CDR2: ENHRY, SYGVKD. CDR3 nucleotide sequence: TGTGCCATCCAGGGCAGGGCGGGTGCTGAAGCTTTCTTT. Translation: CAIQGRAGAEAFF.

V is TRBV30 and J is TRBJ1-5; D perhaps matches TRBD1 (5 bases). The length of the CDR3 is 14 residues. V was pared by 5 bases and J by 3 bases, with 14 bases between. CDR1 and CDR2 (germline): GTSNPN, SVGIG (reference sequence). Written as DNA, the CDR3 is TGTGCCTGGGCTTTACAGGAGCTCAATCAGCCCCAGCATTTT. This translates into CAWALQELNQPQHF.

The count of this clone is one. This chain connects TRBV5-1 to TRBJ1-4; D not certain. The CDR3 length is 14 residues. CDR1 SGHRS and CDR2 YFSETQ come from the germline V gene. With 6 bases removed from V and 4 bases from J, the gap between germline ends came to 13 bases. The CDR3 bases are TGCGCCAGCAATTTTGGCGGTGGTAATGAAAAACTGTTTTTT. This codes for CASNFGGGNEKLFF.

The V gene is TRBV4-1, the J gene TRBJ2-1, with a possible D match to TRBD1 (5 bases). The CDR3 consists of 17 residues. The germline CDR1 and CDR2 sequences are MGHRA and YSYEKL. The V gene lost 0 bases and the J gene lost 3 bases, with 15 bases spanning the gap. The CDR3 reads CASSQDEERQSYNEQFF. In DNA, the CDR3 is TGCGCCAGCAGCCAAGATGAGGAACGACAGAGCTACAATGAGCAGTTCTTC.

The chain is built from TRBV3-1 (or the pseudogene TRBV3-2) and TRBJ1-1; D unclear. Trimming pared 4 bases from V and 3 bases from J, leaving 12 bases between. The germline gives CDR1 LGHDT, CDR2 YNNKEL (reference sequence). The CDR3 is made up of 14 amino acids. CDR3 sequence reads: CASSRTERYTEAFF. CDR3 DNA: TGTGCCAGCAGCCGTACGGAGCGGTACACTGAAGCTTTCTTT.

The chain couples TRBV5-1 to TRBJ1-1; D is perhaps TRBD1 (5 bases). CDR3 length equals 14 residues. V was cut by 0 bases and J by 1 base, with 7 bases left in between. Germline-derived CDR1 and CDR2 are SGHRS and YFSETQ. Here the CDR3 DNA reads TGCGCCAGCAGCTTGGACGGGGGGAACACTGAAGCTTTCTTT. It specifies CASSLDGGNTEAFF.

This clone was counted a few times. CDR3 sequence reads: CASMPFRDRNTEAFF. The CDR3 region has the DNA TGTGCCAGCATGCCATTCCGGGACAGGAACACTGAAGCTTTCTTT. The chain links TRBV5-5 to TRBJ1-1, with 7 bases lining up with TRBD1. V trimming: 6 bases; J trimming: 1 base; junction bases outside the gene matches: 9. This CDR3 is 15 amino acids long. Per the germline V gene, CDR1 is SGHKS and CDR2 is YYEKEE (reference sequence).

The J gene is TRBJ2-1, the V gene TRBV4-2; possible D gene TRBD2, 6 bases. In germline, CDR1 is LGHNA, CDR2 YNFKEQ. V was clipped by 4 bases and J by 8 bases, with 15 bases between them. This CDR3 spans 14 amino acids. CDR3 nucleotide sequence: TGTGCCAGCAGCCGATACGGGACTGCGGATGAGCAGTTCTTC. Translating it yields CASSRYGTADEQFF.

The rearrangement uses TRBV27 and TRBJ2-2; D is unresolved. The length of the CDR3 is 11 residues. Trimming shortened V by 10 bases and J by 4 bases, and 7 bases separated the two germline ends. Germline V gene data show CDR1 as MNHEY and CDR2 as SMNVEV (reference sequence). The CDR3, as DNA: TGTGCCACCATGGGCACCGGGGAGCTGTTTTTT. As protein: CATMGTGELFF.

This clone was detected only a few times. V is TRBV12-3 or TRBV12-4 and J is TRBJ1-5; D unresolved. This CDR3 comprises 13 residues. V gave up 0 bases and J gave up 5 bases, with 5 bases separating them. CDR3 nucleotides: TGTGCCAGCAGTTTAGCGCTTTATCAGCCCCAGCATTTT. Its translation: CASSLALYQPQHF.

The rearrangement uses TRBV9 and TRBJ2-5; TRBD1 matches 8 bases. CDR3 length: 14 residues. V dropped 2 bases and J dropped 2; count of bases not matched to a gene: 2. The germline CDR1 and CDR2 sequences are SGDLS and YYNGEE. The CDR3 loop is CASSVGTGQETQYF. CDR3 nucleotide sequence: TGTGCCAGCAGCGTGGGGACAGGACAAGAGACCCAGTACTTC. The full variable domain, completed using reference TRBV9 and TRBJ2-5, is DSGVTQTPKHLITATGQRVTLRCSPRSGDLSVYWYQQSLDQGLQFLIQYYNGEERAKGNILERFSAQQFPDLHSELNLSSLELGDSALYFCASSVGTGQETQYFGPGTRLLVL.

This chain joins TRBV11-1 and TRBJ2-7, with D possibly matching TRBD2 (6 bases). Germline CDR1 SGHAT, CDR2 FQDESV (reference sequence). The ends were cut back, 4 bases at V and 3 bases at J, with 10 bases in the middle. CDR3 size: 13 residues. The CDR3 region is CASSWGESYEQYF. DNA of the CDR3: TGTGCCAGCAGCTGGGGGGAAAGCTACGAGCAGTACTTC. Complete variable domain (other parts from reference TRBV11-1 and TRBJ2-7): EAEVAQSPRYKITEKSQAVAFWCDPISGHATLYWYRQILGQGPELLVQFQDESVVDDSQLPKDRFSAERLKGVDSTLKIQPAELGDSAMYLCASSWGESYEQYFGPGTRLTVT.

The chain has TRBV19 and TRBJ1-5; TRBD1 might be the D (5 bases). V was shortened by 7 bases and J by 6 bases, with 16 bases between the two germline ends. Germline V lookup: CDR1 LNHDA, CDR2 SQIVND (reference sequence). The CDR3 extends over 14 amino acids. CDR3 nucleotides: TGTGCCAGTACTCATAGGGGTCCGGGTCAGCCCCAGCATTTT. It is translated as CASTHRGPGQPQHF.